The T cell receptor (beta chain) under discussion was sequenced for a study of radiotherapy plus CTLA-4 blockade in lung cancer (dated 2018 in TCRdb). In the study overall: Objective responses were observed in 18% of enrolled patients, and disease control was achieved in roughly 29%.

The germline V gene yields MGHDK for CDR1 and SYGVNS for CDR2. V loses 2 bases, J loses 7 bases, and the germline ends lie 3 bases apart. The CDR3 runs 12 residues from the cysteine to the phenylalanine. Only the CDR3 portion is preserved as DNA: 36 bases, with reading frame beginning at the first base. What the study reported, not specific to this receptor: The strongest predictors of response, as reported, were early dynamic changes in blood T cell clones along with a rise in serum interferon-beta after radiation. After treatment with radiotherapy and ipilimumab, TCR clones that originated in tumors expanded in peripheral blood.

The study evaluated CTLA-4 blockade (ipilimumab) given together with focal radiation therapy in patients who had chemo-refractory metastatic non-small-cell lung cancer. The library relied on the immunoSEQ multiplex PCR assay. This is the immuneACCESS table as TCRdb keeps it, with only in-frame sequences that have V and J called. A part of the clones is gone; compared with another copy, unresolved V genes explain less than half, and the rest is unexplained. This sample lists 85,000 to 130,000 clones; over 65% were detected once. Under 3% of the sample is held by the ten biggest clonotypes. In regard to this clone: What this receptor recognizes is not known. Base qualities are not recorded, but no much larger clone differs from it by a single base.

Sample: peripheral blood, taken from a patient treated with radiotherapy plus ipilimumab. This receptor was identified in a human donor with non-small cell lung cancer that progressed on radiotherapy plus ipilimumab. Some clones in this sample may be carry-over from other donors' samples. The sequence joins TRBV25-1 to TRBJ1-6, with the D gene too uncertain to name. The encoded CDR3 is CASSEANSPLHF. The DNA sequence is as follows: TGTGCCAGCAGTGAAGCCAATTCACCCCTCCACTTT.